A single sample is the source of the 20 T cell receptor beta chains below, sequenced in a study of T cells in Graves' hyperthyroidism and ophthalmopathy. Amplification yielded TCR beta CDR3 regions, with RNA transcripts as the source. First-round RT-PCR of the TCR CDR3 relied on the HTBI primer set. Each CDR3 protein is one row after TCRdb ran MiXCR on the multiplex PCR reads. The sample shows some 770,000 distinct CDR3 sequences, 16% of them seen only once. Sequencing used blood. The receptors were sampled from a man aged 18 to 35 with Graves' hyperthyroidism.

As for this clonotype: A read error may be the cause here, since a much bigger clone is one base away. The chain couples TRBV29-1 to TRBJ2-5; possible D gene TRBD2, 5 bases. The V gene's germline CDR1 is SQVTM and CDR2 ANQGSEA. This CDR3 spans 11 amino acids. This CDR3 reads CSSGDGETQCF. The CDR3 nucleotides are TGCAGCTCTGGTGACGGGGAGACCCAGTGCTTC.

This clonotype was observed many times. The J gene is TRBJ2-1, the V gene TRBV28; 9 bases fit TRBD2. Germline V gene data show CDR1 as MDHEN and CDR2 as SYDVKM. This CDR3 contains 18 residues. V dropped 0 bases and J dropped 7; count of bases not matched to a gene: 13. In DNA, the CDR3 is TGTGCCAGCAGTTTATGGGCTCGGGCTAGCGGGATCTTGAATGAGCAGTTCTTC. It yields the protein CASSLWARASGILNEQFF.

In this sample, this clonotype turned up many times. This sequence joins TRBV2 and TRBJ2-5, with 7 nucleotides matching TRBD2. This CDR3 is 16 amino acids long. V trimming: 8 bases; J trimming: 0 bases; junction bases outside the gene matches: 12. Germline V gene sequence: CDR1 SNHLY, CDR2 FYNNEI. The CDR3 coding sequence is TGTGCCAGCCCGCGGACTAGAAGGGGAAACCAAGAGACCCAGTACTTC. This sequence encodes CASPRTRRGNQETQYF.

In its sample, this clonotype was seen many times. Here the CDR3 reads CASSEEGAYTEAFF. The CDR3 DNA reads TGTGCCAGCAGTGAGGAGGGGGCGTACACTGAAGCTTTCTTT. V and J are TRBV2 and TRBJ1-1, with 7 bases lining up with TRBD1. The CDR3 covers 14 residues. Germline CDR1 reads SNHLY; CDR2 reads FYNNEI. V was pared by 3 bases and J by 3 bases, with 4 bases of the junction left unmatched.

This clonotype has a handful of counts. The rearrangement uses TRBV4-1 and TRBJ2-7; TRBD2 agrees at 9 bases. The J segment lost 2 bases and the V segment lost 5 bases, leaving 4 bases of the junction unmatched. The germline V gene has CDR1 MGHRA and CDR2 YSYEKL. The length of the CDR3 is 14 residues. The CDR3 loop reads CASSARTSAYEQYF. The CDR3 region has the DNA TGCGCCAGCAGCGCCCGGACTAGCGCCTACGAGCAGTACTTC.

This clonotype was counted a few times. The chain combines TRBV25-1 with TRBJ2-5; tentatively, D is TRBD1 (5 bases). This CDR3 has 11 amino acids. Germline lookup yields CDR1 MGHDK and CDR2 SYGVNS. The ends were cut back, 6 bases at V and 13 bases at J, with 15 bases in the middle. CDR3 in DNA: TGTGCCAGCAGGAAAGGACAAACGGTGTACTTC. Residues: CASRKGQTVYF.

A note on this clonotype: This may come from a read error, since a much larger clone is one base off. This chain links TRBV3-1 with TRBJ2-7; 14 bases line up with TRBD2. CDR3 size: 14 residues. The V gene end was trimmed by 5 bases and the J gene end by 4 bases; junction bases not matched to a gene: 1. Germline V gene sequence: CDR1 LGHDT, CDR2 YNNKEL (reference sequence). The CDR3 DNA reads as TGTGCCAGCAGCGGGACTAGCGGGGGATACGAGCAGTACTTC. It codes for CASSGTSGGYEQYF.

This clonotype was seen many times. V usage is TRBV12-3 or TRBV12-4 and J usage is TRBJ2-2; 11 bases match TRBD1. J gave up 5 bases and V 5 bases, and 7 bases lay outside the gene matches. The CDR3 covers 16 residues. CDR3 in amino acids: CASSPPGQGGTGELFF. CDR3 sequence (DNA): TGTGCCAGCAGTCCTCCGGGACAGGGGGGGACCGGGGAGCTGTTTTTT.

This clonotype was found many times. V is TRBV6-1 and J is TRBJ2-1; the D gene could be TRBD1 or TRBD2 (5 bases each). The germline gives CDR1 MNHNS, CDR2 SASEGT. The V gene lost 6 bases and the J gene lost 6 bases, with 15 bases spanning the gap. The CDR3 has 14 residues. The CDR3 is CASSSTGAGNEQFF. DNA of the CDR3: TGTGCCAGCAGCTCAACAGGTGCGGGCAATGAGCAGTTCTTC.

This clonotype was seen many times. V is TRBV11-3 and J is TRBJ2-7, with TRBD2 matching 9 bases. This CDR3 comprises 15 residues. Trimming at V came to 0 bases and at J to 6 bases, leaving 6 bases not matched to a gene. CDR1 and CDR2 from the germline V gene are SGHNT and YENEEA. This CDR3 is CASSLELAGISEQYF. CDR3 nucleotides: TGTGCCAGCAGCTTAGAGCTAGCGGGAATCAGCGAGCAGTACTTC.

This clonotype was picked up many times. The chain recombines TRBV3-1 with TRBJ2-7; D is unclear. This CDR3 has 13 amino acids. Deletions cut 2 bases from V and 5 bases from J, with 10 bases between. Germline V CDR1 and CDR2: LGHDT, YNNKEL (reference sequence). This CDR3 reads CASSQRNGNEQYF. The DNA of the CDR3 is TGTGCCAGCAGCCAAAGGAACGGCAACGAGCAGTACTTC.

The table lists this clonotype with many counts. This rearrangement joins TRBV28 to TRBJ2-1; the match to TRBD2 covers 10 bases. From germline, CDR1 is MDHEN and CDR2 SYDVKM. The length of the CDR3 is 15 residues. V was clipped by 6 bases and J by 8 bases; unmatched bases: 10. The CDR3 nucleotides are TGTGCCAGCAGGGGCACTAGCGGGAAGACGTATGAGCAGTTCTTC. Translation: CASRGTSGKTYEQFF. Together with reference TRBV28 and TRBJ2-1, the CDR3 gives the full variable domain: DVKVTQSSRYLVKRTGEKVFLECVQDMDHENMFWYRQDPGLGLRLIYFSYDVKMKEKGDIPEGYSVSREKKERFSLILESASTNQTSMYLCASRGTSGKTYEQFFGPGTRLTVL.

This clonotype came up many times. The chain is built from TRBV12-3 or TRBV12-4 and TRBJ2-5; D call uncertain. Trimming left V 3 bases short and J 1 base short, with 6 bases between. The CDR3 runs to 13 residues. CDR3 region: CASSFLSQETQYF. The DNA for the CDR3 is TGTGCCAGCAGTTTTTTGTCCCAAGAGACCCAGTACTTC.

The chain is built from TRBV28 and TRBJ1-2; the D is unclear. V was clipped by 7 bases and J by 4 bases, with 10 bases between them. CDR1 MDHEN and CDR2 SYDVKM come from the germline V gene. The length of the CDR3 is 12 residues. The CDR3 bases are TGTGCCAGCACTCGGGCCGCCTATGGCTACACCTTC. This gives the protein CASTRAAYGYTF.

This clonotype has a count of ten or more. This rearrangement joins TRBV2 to TRBJ2-7, with D tentatively TRBD2 (6 bases). Germline V CDR1 and CDR2: SNHLY, FYNNEI. The CDR3 has 13 residues. The germline V and J ends were trimmed by 10 bases and 3 bases, with 16 bases remaining between them. This chain's CDR3 is CATLAGNSYEQYF. Written as DNA, the CDR3 is TGTGCCACCCTGGCGGGGAACAGCTACGAGCAGTACTTC.

This clonotype was recorded at least ten times. J is TRBJ2-7 and V is TRBV27; 9 nucleotides line up with TRBD2. CDR1 and CDR2 from the germline V gene are MNHEY and SMNVEV (reference sequence). V was clipped by 5 bases and J by 4 bases; unmatched bases: 9. CDR3 length equals 15 residues. CDR3 nucleotide sequence: TGTGCCAGCAGTAGGTCGGCGGGAGGGTGGTACGAGCAGTACTTC. Translated: CASSRSAGGWYEQYF.

With regard to this clonotype: A much larger clone is a single base away; this may be a read error. The chain recombines TRBV27 with TRBJ2-3; perhaps TRBD2 as D (5 bases). This CDR3 comprises 12 residues. V lost 3 bases and J 6 bases, leaving 7 bases between the germline ends. Germline lookup yields CDR1 MNHEY and CDR2 SMNVEV (reference sequence). CDR3 residues: CASSFPGDTQYF. In DNA form, the CDR3 reads TGTGCCAGCAGTTTCCCGGGGGATACGCAGTATTTT.

The sample holds many counts of this clonotype. J is TRBJ2-7 and V is TRBV27, with a tentative D call TRBD2 (7 bases). CDR3 length: 15 amino acids. CDR1 and CDR2 (germline): MNHEY, SMNVEV (reference sequence). V was cut by 5 bases and J by 2 bases, with 16 bases left in between. The DNA for the CDR3 is TGTGCCAGCAGTCTCCTCGTGGGGGGGCCCTACGAGCAGTACTTC. Its protein is CASSLLVGGPYEQYF.

The V call is TRBV7-2, the J call TRBJ2-7; perhaps TRBD1 as D (5 bases). Germline V CDR1 and CDR2: SGHTA, FQGNSA. Trimming removed 1 base at V and 7 bases at J, with 14 bases between. The CDR3 length is 14 residues. The CDR3 DNA reads TGTGCCAGCAGCTTAGGCCAGGGTAGGGAAGAGCAGTACTTC. It specifies CASSLGQGREEQYF.

V gene TRBV2 combines with J gene TRBJ1-5, with 8 bases lining up with TRBD1. The CDR3 contains 13 residues. Germline trimming cut 3 bases from V and 11 bases from J; bases unmatched to any gene: 6. Germline-derived CDR1 and CDR2 are SNHLY and FYNNEI. DNA of the CDR3: TGTGCCAGCAGTGACGGACAGGGCGAGACCCAGCATTTT. Its protein is CASSDGQGETQHF.